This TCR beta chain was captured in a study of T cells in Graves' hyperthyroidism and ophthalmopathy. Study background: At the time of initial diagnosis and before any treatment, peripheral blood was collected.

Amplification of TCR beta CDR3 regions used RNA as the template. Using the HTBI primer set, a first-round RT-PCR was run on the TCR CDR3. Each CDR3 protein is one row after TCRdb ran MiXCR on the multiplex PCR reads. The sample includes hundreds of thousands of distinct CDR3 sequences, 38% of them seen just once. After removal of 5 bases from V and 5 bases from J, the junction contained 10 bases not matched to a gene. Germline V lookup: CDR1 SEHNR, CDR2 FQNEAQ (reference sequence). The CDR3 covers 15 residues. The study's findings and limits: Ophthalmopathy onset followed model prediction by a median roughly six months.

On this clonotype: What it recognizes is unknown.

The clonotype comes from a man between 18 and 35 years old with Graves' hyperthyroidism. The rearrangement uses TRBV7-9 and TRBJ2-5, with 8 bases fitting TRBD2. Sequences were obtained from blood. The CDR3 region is CASSRYLASGETQYF. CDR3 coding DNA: TGTGCCAGCAGCCGGTACTTGGCTAGCGGGGAGACCCAGTACTTC.